The clone carrying this TCR beta chain was counted many times. Its antigen is as yet unknown. The record originates from a study of T-cell memory formation after mild COVID-19. Findings and limits, study-wide: Shrinking CD4+ clones resided mostly in CM and EM, and CD8+ ones in EMRA.

5'RACE primed at constant segments yielded TCR alpha and TCR beta cDNA libraries bearing sample barcodes and UMIs. Each CDR3 protein is one row after TCRdb ran MiXCR on the 5' RACE reads. The sample lists about 290,000 distinct CDR3 sequences; under 20% were seen once. Germline lookup yields CDR1 SEHNR and CDR2 FQNEAQ (reference sequence). This CDR3 comprises 12 residues. V was pared by 1 base and J by 4 bases, with 3 bases between. This clonotype was sampled from a young man who had mild COVID-19 (a few samples of this study predate the infection). Cell type and time point are not known. Sequenced sample: PBMCs or a T cell subset sorted from them (not recorded which). The chain carries TRBV7-9 and TRBJ2-3; D remains unclear. In DNA, the CDR3 is TGTGCCAGCAGCTTAGTCCCAGATACGCAGTATTTT. It translates to CASSLVPDTQYF.